A selection of T cell receptor beta chains follows, all from one sample in a study of control samples from healthy donors and cancer patients. The protocol was immunoSEQ multiplex PCR, while the TCRdb copy is restricted to in-frame clones and leaves out a portion. Of about 160,000 clones listed, approximately 94% are singletons. Sequences were obtained from blood. All receptors come from a woman aged 40 to 50 in good health. Both conserved end residues are part of each CDR3. D genes are given only for firm matches. Part of the rows lack a size; the others show once, few, many or a class for expanded clones.

CDR3nt: TGTGCCAGCACCAGGTTGTCTAACACCGGGGAGCTGTTTTTT; CDR3aa: CASTRLSNTGELFF; len: 14; v_gene: TRBV28; j_gene: TRBJ2-2; d_gene: -; abundance: -
CDR3nt: TGTGCCAGCAGTCCCCCACGCGGGCACCTCTCCTACGAGCAGTACTTC; CDR3aa: CASSPPRGHLSYEQYF; len: 16; v_gene: TRBV6-2/TRBV6-3; j_gene: TRBJ2-7; d_gene: -; abundance: few
CDR3nt: TGCGCCAGCAGCTTTAATCAGGGCCCCCTTGACGAGCAGTACTTC; CDR3aa: CASSFNQGPLDEQYF; len: 15; v_gene: TRBV5-1; j_gene: TRBJ2-7; d_gene: -; abundance: -
CDR3nt: TGTGCCAGTAACCGTGCAACTAATGAAAAACTGTTTTTT; CDR3aa: CASNRATNEKLFF; len: 13; v_gene: TRBV19; j_gene: TRBJ1-4; d_gene: -; abundance: -
CDR3nt: TGTGCCAGCAGGTCCATAATGAACACTGAAGCTTTCTTT; CDR3aa: CASRSIMNTEAFF; len: 13; v_gene: TRBV6-5; j_gene: TRBJ1-1; d_gene: -; abundance: -
CDR3nt: TGTGCCAGCAGCTTAGGGTCATGGCTAGCGGGTATCTCCTACAATGAGCAGTTCTTC; CDR3aa: CASSLGSWLAGISYNEQFF; len: 19; v_gene: TRBV13; j_gene: TRBJ2-1; d_gene: TRBD2; abundance: once
CDR3nt: TGCGCCAGCAGCCAAGATCGGCGGGGGTCGTACAATGAGCAGTTCTTC; CDR3aa: CASSQDRRGSYNEQFF; len: 16; v_gene: TRBV4-3; j_gene: TRBJ2-1; d_gene: TRBD2; abundance: -
CDR3nt: TGTGCCAGCAGCCGGACAGGGAGGAACACTGAAGCTTTCTTT; CDR3aa: CASSRTGRNTEAFF; len: 14; v_gene: TRBV6-5; j_gene: TRBJ1-1; d_gene: TRBD1; abundance: -
CDR3nt: TGTGCCAGCAGCCCTCGGCTCCAGCTGGGCTCCTACGAGCAGTACTTC; CDR3aa: CASSPRLQLGSYEQYF; len: 16; v_gene: TRBV14; j_gene: TRBJ2-7; d_gene: -; abundance: -
CDR3nt: TGTGCCACCAGCAGAGTTGCGTTCTATGGCTACACCTTC; CDR3aa: CATSRVAFYGYTF; len: 13; v_gene: TRBV15; j_gene: TRBJ1-2; d_gene: -; abundance: -
CDR3nt: TGTGCCAGCAGCAGCCCCGGGACAGGGCGAGAGACCCAGTACTTC; CDR3aa: CASSSPGTGRETQYF; len: 15; v_gene: TRBV6-6; j_gene: TRBJ2-5; d_gene: TRBD1; abundance: -
CDR3nt: TGCGCCAGCAGCCAAGCGGTGGTTAGCCTGCCTTATGGCTACACCTTC; CDR3aa: CASSQAVVSLPYGYTF; len: 16; v_gene: TRBV4-3; j_gene: TRBJ1-2; d_gene: -; abundance: -
CDR3nt: TGTGCCAGCAGCTTAGGCAGGGGGCTCTATGGCTACACCTTC; CDR3aa: CASSLGRGLYGYTF; len: 14; v_gene: TRBV7-6; j_gene: TRBJ1-2; d_gene: TRBD1; abundance: -
CDR3nt: TGTGCCAGCAGTGAGCAGGGGGCGATTGCGACCGGGGAGCTGTTTTTT; CDR3aa: CASSEQGAIATGELFF; len: 16; v_gene: TRBV25-1; j_gene: TRBJ2-2; d_gene: TRBD1; abundance: -
CDR3nt: TGTGCCAGTAGTAGAGGACAGGGAATTGGCTACACCTTC; CDR3aa: CASSRGQGIGYTF; len: 13; v_gene: TRBV19; j_gene: TRBJ1-2; d_gene: TRBD1; abundance: -
CDR3nt: TGTGCCAGCAGCGAATGGACAGGGGTGACTGAAGCTTTCTTT; CDR3aa: CASSEWTGVTEAFF; len: 14; v_gene: TRBV7-2; j_gene: TRBJ1-1; d_gene: TRBD1; abundance: -
CDR3nt: TGTGCCAGCAGTGCCTTCCGGGACCTGAACACTGAAGCTTTCTTT; CDR3aa: CASSAFRDLNTEAFF; len: 15; v_gene: TRBV6-6; j_gene: TRBJ1-1; d_gene: -; abundance: -
CDR3nt: TGTGCCAGCAGCTTTAGCAGGCAAGAGACCCAGTACTTC; CDR3aa: CASSFSRQETQYF; len: 13; v_gene: TRBV11-3; j_gene: TRBJ2-5; d_gene: -; abundance: -
CDR3nt: TGCAGCGTAAGGTTAGTGGGCCATTCATACAATGAGCAGTTCTTC; CDR3aa: CSVRLVGHSYNEQFF; len: 15; v_gene: TRBV29-1; j_gene: TRBJ2-1; d_gene: -; abundance: -
CDR3nt: TGTGCCAGTAAATACGGTCTAGCGGGAGGTAACACCGGGGAGCTGTTTTTT; CDR3aa: CASKYGLAGGNTGELFF; len: 17; v_gene: TRBV19; j_gene: TRBJ2-2; d_gene: TRBD2; abundance: -
CDR3nt: TGCGCCAGCAGCTTGGGCCCCAGGGGTTCTGGAAACACCATATATTTT; CDR3aa: CASSLGPRGSGNTIYF; len: 16; v_gene: TRBV5-1; j_gene: TRBJ1-3; d_gene: -; abundance: -
CDR3nt: TGTGCCAGCAGCTTAGTTCTTGAGCAGTTCTTC; CDR3aa: CASSLVLEQFF; len: 11; v_gene: TRBV11-2; j_gene: TRBJ2-1; d_gene: -; abundance: -
CDR3nt: TGTGCCAGCAGCCGGGGACAGTTCTATGGCTACACCTTC; CDR3aa: CASSRGQFYGYTF; len: 13; v_gene: TRBV6-5; j_gene: TRBJ1-2; d_gene: TRBD1; abundance: -
CDR3nt: TGTGCCAGCAGCGTAGAGGCTAGCGGGAGACTCTCCTACAATGAGCAGTTCTTC; CDR3aa: CASSVEASGRLSYNEQFF; len: 18; v_gene: TRBV9; j_gene: TRBJ2-1; d_gene: TRBD2; abundance: -
CDR3nt: TGTGCCAGCAGCTTAGATCGACGGACCAACACTGAAGCTTTCTTT; CDR3aa: CASSLDRRTNTEAFF; len: 15; v_gene: TRBV7-2; j_gene: TRBJ1-1; d_gene: -; abundance: -
CDR3nt: TGCAGCGTTGAGTTGGGGGGAGTGAACACCGGGGAGCTGTTTTTT; CDR3aa: CSVELGGVNTGELFF; len: 15; v_gene: TRBV29-1; j_gene: TRBJ2-2; d_gene: -; abundance: once
CDR3nt: TGTGCCAGCAGGCAGGAGGGAGCGGGGGGCTACACCTTC; CDR3aa: CASRQEGAGGYTF; len: 13; v_gene: TRBV6-5; j_gene: TRBJ1-2; d_gene: -; abundance: -
CDR3nt: TGCGCCAGCAGCCTTGGACAGCAGAACTATGGCTACACCTTC; CDR3aa: CASSLGQQNYGYTF; len: 14; v_gene: TRBV5-1; j_gene: TRBJ1-2; d_gene: -; abundance: -
CDR3nt: TGCGCCAGCAGCTTAAGGCAGGGTCCCGACTATGGCTACACCTTC; CDR3aa: CASSLRQGPDYGYTF; len: 15; v_gene: TRBV5-1; j_gene: TRBJ1-2; d_gene: -; abundance: few
CDR3nt: TGTGCCAGCTCCCCAGGCGGGACAGGGGGCTACGAGCAGTACTTC; CDR3aa: CASSPGGTGGYEQYF; len: 15; v_gene: TRBV18; j_gene: TRBJ2-7; d_gene: TRBD1; abundance: -
CDR3nt: TGTGCCAGTAGTATTGGCCCCAGCACAGATACGCAGTATTTT; CDR3aa: CASSIGPSTDTQYF; len: 14; v_gene: TRBV19; j_gene: TRBJ2-3; d_gene: -; abundance: -
CDR3nt: TGTGCCAGCAGTGAAGCAAGGGGGGGCCCCTATAGCAATCAGCCCCAGCATTTT; CDR3aa: CASSEARGGPYSNQPQHF; len: 18; v_gene: TRBV6-1; j_gene: TRBJ1-5; d_gene: -; abundance: -
CDR3nt: TGTGCCAGCAGCTTCCCGACAGGGTCTGGAAACACCATATATTTT; CDR3aa: CASSFPTGSGNTIYF; len: 15; v_gene: TRBV5-4; j_gene: TRBJ1-3; d_gene: TRBD1; abundance: -
CDR3nt: TGCAGTGCTAGTCGTCCGGGCAACGAGGTAGAAGAGACCCAGTACTTC; CDR3aa: CSASRPGNEVEETQYF; len: 16; v_gene: TRBV20-1; j_gene: TRBJ2-5; d_gene: -; abundance: -
CDR3nt: TGTGCCAGCAGTTACGGTTCAGGCTACACTGAAGCTTTCTTT; CDR3aa: CASSYGSGYTEAFF; len: 14; v_gene: TRBV6-5; j_gene: TRBJ1-1; d_gene: -; abundance: -
CDR3nt: TGTGCCAGCAGCGTGTCCGGGGCCAGCGACGAGCAGTACTTC; CDR3aa: CASSVSGASDEQYF; len: 14; v_gene: TRBV11-1; j_gene: TRBJ2-7; d_gene: -; abundance: -
CDR3nt: TGTGCCAGCAGGGCCCGGGACATCCGCATCTATGGCTACACCTTC; CDR3aa: CASRARDIRIYGYTF; len: 15; v_gene: TRBV2; j_gene: TRBJ1-2; d_gene: -; abundance: -
CDR3nt: TGTGCCAGCAGCGTACGACAGGGAGGCGACACTGAAGCTTTCTTT; CDR3aa: CASSVRQGGDTEAFF; len: 15; v_gene: TRBV9; j_gene: TRBJ1-1; d_gene: TRBD1; abundance: -
CDR3nt: TGTGCCAGCAGCCGGACAGGTGATTCACCCCTCCACTTT; CDR3aa: CASSRTGDSPLHF; len: 13; v_gene: TRBV3-1/TRBV3-2; j_gene: TRBJ1-6; d_gene: TRBD1; abundance: -
CDR3nt: TGTGCCACCAGCAGCAAGCCTCCGATCCCCATTGAGTACCTTTTC; CDR3aa: CATSSKPPIPIEYLF; len: 15; v_gene: TRBV15; j_gene: TRBJ1-2; d_gene: -; abundance: -
CDR3nt: TGTGCCAGCAGCCGAGGGTTCAGGGGGCCTGGAAACACCATATATTTT; CDR3aa: CASSRGFRGPGNTIYF; len: 16; v_gene: TRBV7-9; j_gene: TRBJ1-3; d_gene: TRBD1; abundance: -
CDR3nt: TGTGCCAGCAGAACTAGCGGGTCCTACGAGCAGTACTTC; CDR3aa: CASRTSGSYEQYF; len: 13; v_gene: TRBV27; j_gene: TRBJ2-7; d_gene: TRBD2; abundance: once
CDR3nt: TGTGCCAGCAGCTTAGGTTCTTGGGCCCCCGGGGAGCTGTTTTTT; CDR3aa: CASSLGSWAPGELFF; len: 15; v_gene: TRBV7-2; j_gene: TRBJ2-2; d_gene: -; abundance: once
CDR3nt: TGTGCCAGCAGCCACCCAACCCGTGTCTCGAGCGGGTTGGACGAGCAGTACTTC; CDR3aa: CASSHPTRVSSGLDEQYF; len: 18; v_gene: TRBV3-1/TRBV3-2; j_gene: TRBJ2-7; d_gene: -; abundance: -
CDR3nt: TGTGCCAGCAGAGCCGGGACAGTCTATAATTCACCCCTCCACTTT; CDR3aa: CASRAGTVYNSPLHF; len: 15; v_gene: TRBV2; j_gene: TRBJ1-6; d_gene: TRBD1; abundance: -
CDR3nt: TGCGCCAGCAGCCAAGGAGTCTCATATGGCTACACCTTC; CDR3aa: CASSQGVSYGYTF; len: 13; v_gene: TRBV4-3; j_gene: TRBJ1-2; d_gene: -; abundance: -
CDR3nt: TGTGCCTGGAGTGTGGCGGTGGGTAACTATGGCTACACCTTC; CDR3aa: CAWSVAVGNYGYTF; len: 14; v_gene: TRBV30; j_gene: TRBJ1-2; d_gene: -; abundance: once
CDR3nt: TGTGCCAGCAGCTTGGCTCGGGACCTACAAGAGACCCAGTACTTC; CDR3aa: CASSLARDLQETQYF; len: 15; v_gene: TRBV7-3; j_gene: TRBJ2-5; d_gene: -; abundance: -
CDR3nt: TGTGCCAGCAGTTTATCGAGGGGGCGATACGAGCAGTACTTC; CDR3aa: CASSLSRGRYEQYF; len: 14; v_gene: TRBV27; j_gene: TRBJ2-7; d_gene: TRBD1; abundance: -
CDR3nt: TGTGCCAGCAGCTCCCCTGGCCCCTACGAGCAGTACTTC; CDR3aa: CASSSPGPYEQYF; len: 13; v_gene: TRBV7-2; j_gene: TRBJ2-7; d_gene: -; abundance: once